Shown below are 32 T cell receptor beta chains from a single sample sequenced in a study of CD8 T cells in Susac syndrome. Reverse transcription of about 0.5 to 1 ug RNA used random hexamers. TCRdb processed the immunoSEQ multiplex PCR reads anew with MiXCR; each CDR3 protein has one entry. The sample holds about 120,000 distinct CDR3 sequences, 90% to 95% seen once. Material: CD8+ T cells from PBMCs. All receptors derive from a human donor with Susac syndrome.

The CDR3 DNA reads TGTGCCAGCAGCTTAGGCCGACAGGGGTACAATGAGCAGTTCTTC. Its translation is CASSLGRQGYNEQFF. The chain combines TRBV13 with TRBJ2-1, with 8 bases fitting TRBD1. CDR1 and CDR2 from the germline V gene are PRHDT and FYEKMQ (reference sequence). This CDR3 has 15 residues. The junction had 2 bases not matched to a gene; V was cut back by 0 bases and J by 4 bases.

The chain carries TRBV13 and TRBJ2-7; D possibly corresponds to TRBD2 (6 bases). With 8 bases removed from V and 5 bases from J, the gap between germline ends came to 16 bases. Germline V gives CDR1 PRHDT, CDR2 FYEKMQ (reference sequence). This CDR3 comprises 13 residues. The CDR3 region has the DNA TGTGCCAGCCTTCCAGCCGGGGAGGACGAGCAGTACTTC. Translating it yields CASLPAGEDEQYF.

This chain links TRBV29-1 with TRBJ2-1; TRBD1 is a possible D gene (6 bases). V was clipped by 3 bases and J by 4 bases, with 13 bases between them. The CDR3 length is 14 residues. Germline loops: CDR1 SQVTM, CDR2 ANQGSEA. The CDR3 sequence: CSVDMGALYNEQFF. As DNA, the CDR3 is TGCAGCGTTGACATGGGGGCCCTTTACAATGAGCAGTTCTTC.

V usage is TRBV19 and J usage is TRBJ2-1; 7 bases map to TRBD1. This CDR3 has 14 amino acids. In germline, CDR1 is LNHDA, CDR2 SQIVND (reference sequence). J lost 9 bases, V lost 5 bases, and 10 bases had no gene match. In nucleotides, the CDR3 is TGTGCCAGTAGTCTCCAGCGAGGGGGCGGTGAGCAGTTCTTC. It specifies CASSLQRGGGEQFF.

The chain joins TRBV5-1 to TRBJ2-7, with 8 bases identical to TRBD1. CDR1 is SGHRS, CDR2 YFSETQ, per germline. Germline trimming cut 4 bases from V and 3 bases from J; bases unmatched to any gene: 6. This CDR3 has 14 amino acids. CDR3 sequence (DNA): TGCGCCAGCAGCGCGAGTGGACAGGGCTACGAGCAGTACTTC. This codes for CASSASGQGYEQYF.

The chain has TRBV19 and TRBJ1-1, with D possibly being TRBD1 (5 bases). Trimming pared 2 bases from V and 0 bases from J, leaving 10 bases between. From germline, CDR1 is LNHDA and CDR2 SQIVND (reference sequence). CDR3 length equals 15 residues. The CDR3 region has the DNA TGTGCCAGTAGTATAATGCAGGGCGTGAACACTGAAGCTTTCTTT. It yields the protein CASSIMQGVNTEAFF. Together with reference TRBV19 and TRBJ1-1, the CDR3 gives the full variable domain: DGGITQSPKYLFRKEGQNVTLSCEQNLNHDAMYWYRQDPGQGLRLIYYSQIVNDFQKGDIAEGYSVSREKKESFPLTVTSAQKNPTAFYLCASSIMQGVNTEAFFGQGTRLTVV.

The V gene is TRBV6-2 or TRBV6-3, the J gene TRBJ1-5; D gene unclear. The CDR3 spans 13 residues. Trimming left V 7 bases short and J 4 bases short, with 11 bases between. The germline V gene has CDR1 MNHEY and CDR2 SVGEGT. In nucleotides, the CDR3 is TGTGCCAGCACCCTTCAGACGAATCAGCCCCAGCATTTT. Protein product: CASTLQTNQPQHF.

This clonotype has just a few counts. The V call is TRBV7-3, the J call TRBJ2-5; the match to TRBD2 covers 9 bases. The CDR3 is 14 amino acids. The ends lost 3 bases at V and 4 bases at J; junction bases unmatched: 3. CDR1 is SGHTA, CDR2 FQGTGA, per germline. The CDR3 is CASSLGGGAETQYF. The CDR3 DNA follows: TGTGCCAGCAGCTTGGGCGGGGGGGCAGAGACCCAGTACTTC.

This chain joins TRBV7-2 and TRBJ1-6, with 9 bases aligning to TRBD1. CDR1 and CDR2 from the germline V gene are SGHTA and FQGNSA. The CDR3 is 16 residues long. V shed 0 bases and J 7 bases; nucleotides not matched to a gene: 4. In DNA form, the CDR3 reads TGTGCCAGCAGCTTAGCCGGACAGGGGTACAATTCACCCCTCCACTTT. This translates into CASSLAGQGYNSPLHF.

The chain combines TRBV7-9 with TRBJ1-3; D gene unclear. The V end lost 2 bases, the J end lost 3 bases, and 14 bases lay between the germline ends. Germline V gene sequence: CDR1 SEHNR, CDR2 FQNEAQ (reference sequence). This CDR3 is 16 amino acids long. CDR3 in amino acids: CASSLPRRGGGNTIYF. CDR3 nucleotide sequence: TGTGCCAGCAGCTTACCCAGACGGGGTGGTGGAAACACCATATATTTT.

The chain uses TRBV10-2 and TRBJ2-2; D ambiguous. CDR3 length: 15 residues. Germline V lookup: CDR1 WSHSY, CDR2 SAAADI. V lost 3 bases, J lost 4 bases, and 12 bases lay in between. CDR3 in amino acids: CASSDQDGATGELFF. CDR3 DNA sequence: TGCGCCAGCAGTGACCAGGACGGAGCCACCGGGGAGCTGTTTTTT.

CDR3 nucleotide sequence: TGTGCCAGCAGCGTTGAGGATGCGGGGGACGGCAATGAGCAGTTCTTC. Protein: CASSVEDAGDGNEQFF. The chain is built from TRBV9 and TRBJ2-1; 7 bases are shared with TRBD2. J lost 6 bases, V lost 2 bases, and 11 bases had no gene match. This CDR3 spans 16 amino acids. CDR1 is SGDLS and CDR2 is YYNGEE in the germline V gene.

The rearrangement joins TRBV15 to TRBJ2-7; D might be TRBD1 (6 bases). V was shortened by 0 bases and J by 2 bases, with 11 bases between the two germline ends. The CDR3 consists of 15 residues. The V gene's germline CDR1 is LNHNV and CDR2 YYDKDF (reference sequence). The CDR3 sequence: CATSRDRTAAYEQYF. The CDR3 DNA sequence: TGTGCCACCAGCAGAGATCGGACAGCGGCCTACGAGCAGTACTTC.

The rearrangement links TRBV12-5 to TRBJ1-2, with D perhaps matching TRBD1 (5 bases). The CDR3 covers 16 residues. Germline lookup yields CDR1 LGHNT and CDR2 FRNRAP. The V gene lost 0 bases and the J gene lost 6 bases, with 17 bases spanning the gap. This CDR3 is CASGLVGARELDGYTF. Written as DNA, the CDR3 is TGTGCTAGTGGTTTGGTAGGGGCCAGGGAACTGGATGGCTACACCTTC.

V is TRBV30 and J is TRBJ1-2, with 7 nucleotides matching TRBD1. The CDR3 spans 15 residues. The V and J ends lost 0 bases and 8 bases, in that order; junction bases with no gene match: 12. Germline loops: CDR1 GTSNPN, CDR2 SVGIG (reference sequence). CDR3: CAWSVTPQGKIGYTF. Written as DNA, the CDR3 is TGTGCCTGGAGTGTAACCCCACAGGGGAAGATAGGCTACACCTTC.

The chain combines TRBV13 with TRBJ2-1; the match to TRBD1 covers 9 bases. CDR1 and CDR2 (germline): PRHDT, FYEKMQ (reference sequence). J gave up 8 bases and V 0 bases, and 8 bases lay outside the gene matches. The CDR3 is 16 amino acids. The CDR3 sequence is CASSLGRGQGEDEQFF. The CDR3 DNA reads TGTGCCAGCAGCTTAGGCAGGGGACAGGGTGAGGATGAGCAGTTCTTC.

The rearrangement joins TRBV12-3 or TRBV12-4 to TRBJ2-1; 10 bases map to TRBD2. Trimming at V came to 4 bases and at J to 5 bases, leaving 11 bases not matched to a gene. The CDR3 spans 17 residues. This chain's CDR3 is CASSSSPRTSGHNEQFF. For the CDR3, the DNA is TGTGCCAGCAGTTCATCCCCAAGGACTAGCGGACACAATGAGCAGTTCTTC.

The chain joins TRBV20-1 to TRBJ2-7; unclear D gene. The CDR3 is 13 residues long. Looked up from germline, CDR1 is DFQATT and CDR2 is SNEGSKA (reference sequence). V gave up 6 bases and J gave up 2 bases, with 14 bases separating them. CDR3 sequence (DNA): TGCAGTGCGGAAAACCCCCCCGCCTACGAGCAGTACTTC. Translation gives CSAENPPAYEQYF.

This chain connects TRBV4-1 to TRBJ1-5; 9 bases line up with TRBD1. The germline CDR1 and CDR2 sequences are MGHRA and YSYEKL. The CDR3 spans 14 residues. The junction had 6 bases not matched to a gene; V was cut back by 5 bases and J by 7 bases. Here the CDR3 reads CASSVTGGWQPQHF. CDR3 sequence (DNA): TGCGCCAGCAGCGTAACAGGGGGCTGGCAGCCCCAGCATTTT.

Only one count was recorded for this clonotype. CDR3 sequence: CSARSPGLSSYEQYF. CDR3 bases: TGCAGTGCTAGATCCCCGGGACTAAGCTCCTACGAGCAGTACTTC. This sequence joins TRBV20-1 and TRBJ2-7; 7 positions match TRBD2. Trimming removed 2 bases from V and 0 bases from J; junction bases left unmatched: 7. CDR1 is DFQATT and CDR2 is SNEGSKA in the germline V gene (reference sequence). This CDR3 comprises 15 residues.

The chain carries TRBV20-1 and TRBJ1-2; a possible D gene is TRBD1 (6 bases). V gave up 5 bases and J gave up 8 bases, with 18 bases separating them. The CDR3 spans 13 residues. Germline V gives CDR1 DFQATT, CDR2 SNEGSKA (reference sequence). This CDR3 reads CSAWFVGHGGYTF. The CDR3 DNA is TGCAGTGCTTGGTTCGTGGGACACGGGGGCTACACCTTC.

The chain joins TRBV7-9 to TRBJ2-7; D perhaps matches TRBD1 (5 bases). Germline V gene lookup returns CDR1 SEHNR and CDR2 FQNEAQ (reference sequence). Trimming shortened V by 9 bases and J by 3 bases, and 12 bases separated the two germline ends. CDR3 length: 12 residues. Here the CDR3 reads CASTSQGYEQYF. CDR3 bases: TGTGCCAGTACCTCTCAGGGCTACGAGCAGTACTTC.

This clonotype was seen a few times. The gene calls are TRBV9 and TRBJ2-3; possible D gene TRBD2, 6 bases. The CDR3 runs to 13 residues. V was pared by 3 bases and J by 1 base, with 6 bases between. Germline V gene lookup returns CDR1 SGDLS and CDR2 YYNGEE. The CDR3 here is CASSGGGTDTQYF. Written as DNA, the CDR3 is TGTGCCAGCAGCGGGGGGGGCACAGATACGCAGTATTTT.

CDR3 coding DNA: TGCAGTGCTAGAGATAGGAGGGGCGGCACTGAAGCTTTCTTT. It codes for CSARDRRGGTEAFF. This chain links TRBV20-1 with TRBJ1-1; weak D call: TRBD1 (5 bases). The CDR3 runs 14 residues. Per the germline V gene, CDR1 is DFQATT and CDR2 is SNEGSKA (reference sequence). Trimming left V 0 bases short and J 4 bases short, with 12 bases between.

This rearrangement joins TRBV6-2 or TRBV6-3 to TRBJ2-1; no clear D. Germline V CDR1 and CDR2: MNHEY, SVGEGT. V lost 4 bases, J lost 0 bases, and 10 bases lay in between. CDR3 length: 15 amino acids. CDR3 loop: CASSSTRSSYNEQFF. For the CDR3, the DNA is TGTGCCAGCAGTTCTACCCGGAGCTCCTACAATGAGCAGTTCTTC.

The chain combines TRBV5-1 with TRBJ2-7; D is possibly TRBD2 (5 bases). CDR3 length: 15 residues. Looked up from germline, CDR1 is SGHRS and CDR2 is YFSETQ. V was clipped by 0 bases and J by 4 bases, with 14 bases between them. DNA for the CDR3: TGCGCCAGCAGCTTGGCCGGGAAGGAGGTTTACGAGCAGTACTTC. Its translation is CASSLAGKEVYEQYF.

The rearrangement joins TRBV5-1 to TRBJ2-6, with D hard to call. The V end was cut by 0 bases, the J end by 0 bases, with 7 bases between. This CDR3 has 16 residues. CDR1 SGHRS and CDR2 YFSETQ come from the germline V gene. The CDR3 is CASSLEGSSGANVLTF. The CDR3 coding sequence is TGCGCCAGCAGCTTGGAGGGTAGCTCTGGGGCCAACGTCCTGACTTTC. Using reference TRBV5-1 and TRBJ2-6 for the parts outside the CDR3, the full variable domain is KAGVTQTPRYLIKTRGQQVTLSCSPISGHRSVSWYQQTPGQGLQFLFEYFSETQRNKGNFPGRFSGRQFSNSRSEMNVSTLELGDSALYLCASSLEGSSGANVLTFGAGSRLTVL.

V gene TRBV15 combines with J gene TRBJ1-1; TRBD1 is a possible D gene (6 bases). Germline V gene lookup returns CDR1 LNHNV and CDR2 YYDKDF (reference sequence). V was pared by 3 bases and J by 8 bases, with 16 bases between. The CDR3 length is 14 residues. CDR3 protein: CATSSTGLNKEAFF. In DNA form, the CDR3 reads TGTGCCACCAGCAGTACAGGGTTGAACAAGGAAGCTTTCTTT.

The chain is built from TRBV3-1 and TRBJ2-6, with no clear D. This CDR3 contains 18 residues. With 0 bases removed from V and 2 bases from J, the gap between germline ends came to 14 bases. Germline V gives CDR1 LGHDT, CDR2 YNNKEL (reference sequence). In DNA, the CDR3 is TGTGCCAGCAGCCAAGATCGGCTTTCTGAACCTGGGGCCAACGTCCTGACTTTC. Its protein is CASSQDRLSEPGANVLTF.

The rearrangement links TRBV4-1 to TRBJ1-1; D gene uncertain. V shed 3 bases and J shed 0 bases, with 14 bases lying between them. The germline V gene has CDR1 MGHRA and CDR2 YSYEKL. The CDR3 contains 16 residues. The DNA of the CDR3 is TGCGCCAGCAGCCATGAAATTTGGCGACTGAACACTGAAGCTTTCTTT. Amino acids: CASSHEIWRLNTEAFF.

This chain connects TRBV9 to TRBJ1-1; D not resolved. Germline CDR1 is SGDLS and CDR2 is YYNGEE. The CDR3 covers 13 residues. V dropped 2 bases and J dropped 1 base, with 6 bases sitting between them. The CDR3 coding sequence is TGTGCCAGCAGCGTGAATGGGAACACTGAAGCTTTCTTT. This gives the protein CASSVNGNTEAFF.

The CDR3 here is CSARLVDTQYF. CDR3 nucleotide sequence: TGCAGTGCCCGACTAGTTGATACGCAGTATTTT. This chain links TRBV20-1 with TRBJ2-3; tentatively, D is TRBD2 (6 bases). Per germline, CDR1 DFQATT and CDR2 SNEGSKA (reference sequence). V lost 6 bases, J lost 6 bases, and 10 bases lay in between. The CDR3 has 11 amino acids.